These T cell receptor beta chains were read from a single sample in a study of naive and memory T cell subsets. MiXCR was run by TCRdb on the UMI-ligation and nested PCR reads, yielding one entry per CDR3 protein. The table includes 120,000 or so distinct CDR3 sequences, approximately 37% detected once. The source material was central memory CD4+ T cells from blood. These receptors were obtained from a human donor in good health. CDR3s include the opening cysteine and the closing phenylalanine or tryptophan. Fields, in order: V gene, CDR3 length, D gene, clone size, J gene, CDR3 protein, CDR3 DNA. A D gene is named only where the DNA matches it firmly. Where a row states a size, it is once, few, many or the class of an expanded clone; other rows omit it.

v_call: TRBV29-1; cdr3_length: 17; d_call: TRBD1; clone_size: NA; j_call: TRBJ2-3; cdr3_aa: CSGVRDRGISWADTQYF; cdr3_nt: TGCAGCGGGGTTAGGGACAGGGGAATTAGTTGGGCAGATACGCAGTATTTT
v_call: TRBV20-1; cdr3_length: 12; d_call: NA; clone_size: NA; j_call: TRBJ2-2; cdr3_aa: CSAFLAGGELFF; cdr3_nt: TGCAGTGCTTTCCTAGCTGGCGGGGAGCTGTTTTTT
v_call: TRBV20-1; cdr3_length: 15; d_call: TRBD2; clone_size: NA; j_call: TRBJ2-7; cdr3_aa: CSAGLGLAGGNEQYF; cdr3_nt: TGCAGTGCTGGGCTTGGACTAGCGGGAGGTAACGAGCAGTACTTC
v_call: TRBV29-1; cdr3_length: 14; d_call: NA; clone_size: few; j_call: TRBJ2-3; cdr3_aa: CSVAVARGADTQYF; cdr3_nt: TGCAGCGTTGCCGTGGCCAGGGGGGCAGATACGCAGTATTTT
v_call: TRBV11-2; cdr3_length: 14; d_call: TRBD2; clone_size: NA; j_call: TRBJ2-4; cdr3_aa: CASSPGTSQHIQYF; cdr3_nt: TGTGCCAGCAGCCCAGGGACTAGCCAGCACATTCAGTACTTC
v_call: TRBV12-3/TRBV12-4; cdr3_length: 15; d_call: TRBD1; clone_size: NA; j_call: TRBJ1-4; cdr3_aa: CASSFHRGANEKLFF; cdr3_nt: TGTGCCAGCAGTTTCCACAGGGGCGCTAATGAAAAACTGTTTTTT
v_call: TRBV7-2; cdr3_length: 15; d_call: TRBD2; clone_size: few; j_call: TRBJ2-1; cdr3_aa: CASKRRTSGDNEQFF; cdr3_nt: TGTGCCAGCAAAAGAAGGACTAGCGGCGACAATGAGCAGTTCTTC
v_call: TRBV28; cdr3_length: 16; d_call: TRBD2; clone_size: NA; j_call: TRBJ2-1; cdr3_aa: CASSSGTSGTSGEQFF; cdr3_nt: TGTGCCAGCAGTTCCGGAACTAGCGGGACTTCCGGGGAGCAGTTCTTC
v_call: TRBV28; cdr3_length: 11; d_call: NA; clone_size: NA; j_call: TRBJ1-3; cdr3_aa: CVSGSGNTIYF; cdr3_nt: TGTGTGTCAGGCTCTGGAAACACCATATATTTT
v_call: TRBV28; cdr3_length: 16; d_call: NA; clone_size: NA; j_call: TRBJ2-3; cdr3_aa: CASSSIGAQKTDTQYF; cdr3_nt: TGTGCCAGCAGTTCGATCGGGGCACAGAAGACAGATACGCAGTATTTT